This T cell receptor beta chain is from a study of technical replicates of blood from several donors. The CDR3 contains 14 residues. Per germline, CDR1 SGHRS and CDR2 YFSETQ. V dropped 4 bases and J dropped 5; count of bases not matched to a gene: 8. Sequenced by immunoSEQ multiplex PCR; TCRdb stores in-frame clones only, minus some. The sample records over 70,000 clones, 85% to 95% being singletons. This rearrangement joins TRBV5-1 to TRBJ1-2, with 7 bases aligning to TRBD1. The sequenced sample consisted of PBMCs. This clonotype originated in a human donor in good health. Some clones in this sample may be carry-over from other donors' samples. The CDR3 sequence is CASSPETGLYGYTF. As DNA, the CDR3 is TGCGCCAGCAGCCCGGAGACAGGGCTTTATGGCTACACCTTC.